The clone carrying this T cell receptor beta chain turned up a few times. Its antigen remains unidentified. This specimen belongs to a study of blood T cells in healthy people across ages. The V end lost 5 bases, the J end lost 2 bases, and 10 bases lay between the germline ends. The CDR3 runs to 15 residues. In germline, CDR1 is MDHEN, CDR2 SYDVKM. General study results and limits: Aged donors had fewer naive CD4+ cells and lower diversity than long-lived donors.

Together with a sample-barcoded 5' primer, a J-beta primer mix was included in a second PCR lasting about 7 to 12 cycles. MiXCR, applied by TCRdb to the 5' RACE reads, yields one record per CDR3 protein. The data contain roughly 560,000 distinct CDR3 sequences, nearly 25% of them singletons. The same specimen was also included in a second study, on T cells of mothers and their children.

The chain has TRBV28 and TRBJ2-6; a possible D gene is TRBD1 (6 bases). The clonotype was recovered from a boy between 10 and 17 years old in good health. The sequencing sample was made of blood. The CDR3: CASSVHRAGANVLTF. In DNA form, the CDR3 reads TGTGCCAGCAGTGTCCACAGGGCTGGGGCCAACGTCCTGACTTTC.